This T cell receptor (beta chain) was observed in a study of blood T cell repertoires in COVID-19. The overall study: The United States, Italy and Spain were the sources of the acute and convalescent COVID-19 samples. Sample material is recorded as cDNA or gDNA derived from T cells, B-cell-depleted T cells, or PBMCs.

Germline V gene sequence: CDR1 MNHEY, CDR2 SVGEGT. The CDR3 length is 13 residues. V shed 5 bases and J shed 4 bases, with 11 bases lying between them. Original data processing: Researchers report that nucleated cell counts were estimated from reference gene primer amplification. Repertoires were generated with immunoSEQ multiplex PCR, while TCRdb's copy carries only in-frame clones and drops some. V, J and clone size were drawn from that table, and D and trimming were deduced from the DNA. The table includes around 110,000 clones, more than 80% detected once. The specimen sequenced was peripheral blood. The chain carries TRBV6-2 or TRBV6-3 and TRBJ1-1; tentatively, D is TRBD1 (5 bases). This sequence was found in a man aged 35 to 55 with active or convalescent COVID-19. Here the CDR3 reads CASSLPGGTEAFF. DNA of the CDR3: TGTGCCAGCAGTCTACCGGGGGGCACTGAAGCTTTCTTT.